The 9 T cell receptor beta chains below come from one sample, sequenced in a study of T cell repertoires in cytomegalovirus infection (dated by TCRdb to between 2019 and 2020). The data were produced on an Illumina HiSeq 1500. In TCRdb, the public reads were trimmed at Q25 with fastp and aligned with MiXCR, with productive beta chains retained. When rows share a CDR3 protein, they turn into one entry using the most common DNA and genes. This sample holds hundreds of thousands of distinct CDR3 sequences; 20% to 25% were observed only once. Roughly 8% of the sample comes from the top ten. Sequences were obtained from CD8+ T cells from PBMCs. These TCRs come from a human donor in good health (CMV status not recorded). Some clones in this sample may be carry-over from other donors' samples.

A word on this clonotype: A junction end diverges from the germline sequence, so it may reflect a read error. The chain links TRBV29-1 to TRBJ2-2; the D call may be TRBD1 or TRBD2 (5 bases each). The CDR3 is made up of 14 amino acids. The germline V gene has CDR1 SQVTM and CDR2 ANQGSEA. CDR3 nucleotides: TGCAGCGTACCGGGACGGCGTAACACCGAGGAGCTGTTTTTT. Its translation is CSVPGRRNTEELFF.

Worth noting for this clonotype: A much larger clone lies one base from this, so it may be a read error. The genes are TRBV7-2 and TRBJ2-1; TRBD2 aligns across 12 bases. The CDR3 spans 19 residues. Germline V lookup: CDR1 SGHTA, CDR2 FQGNSA. For the CDR3, the DNA is TGTGCCAGCAGCTTAGCGGCTAGCGGGGGGGATAGCTCCTACGATGAGCAGTTCTTC. Residues: CASSLAASGGDSSYDEQFF. Using reference TRBV7-2 and TRBJ2-1 for the parts outside the CDR3, the full variable domain is GAGVSQSPSNKVTEKGKDVELRCDPISGHTALYWYRQSLGQGLEFLIYFQGNSAPDKSGLPSDRFSAERTGGSVSTLTIQRTQQEDSAVYLCASSLAASGGDSSYDEQFFGPGTRLTVL.

This clonotype has a handful of counts. The chain joins TRBV9 to TRBJ2-1; maybe TRBD1 (6 bases). This CDR3 is built from 15 residues. The V end lost 5 bases, the J end lost 0 bases, and 12 bases lay between the germline ends. Germline V gene lookup returns CDR1 SGDLS and CDR2 YYNGEE. DNA for the CDR3: TGTGCCAGCAGGGGCCAGGGGAGCTCCTACAATGAGCAGTTCTTC. Residues: CASRGQGSSYNEQFF. Combining the CDR3 with reference TRBV9 and TRBJ2-1 gives the whole variable domain DSGVTQTPKHLITATGQRVTLRCSPRSGDLSVYWYQQSLDQGLQFLIQYYNGEERAKGNILERFSAQQFPDLHSELNLSSLELGDSALYFCASRGQGSSYNEQFFGPGTRLTVL.

This clonotype was counted at least ten times. This chain uses TRBV7-2 with TRBJ2-7, with 9 bases matching TRBD2. Germline assignment: CDR1 SGHTA and CDR2 FQGNSA. There are 13 residues in the CDR3. The V gene end was trimmed by 1 base and the J gene end by 6 bases; junction bases not matched to a gene: 1. The CDR3 sequence is CASSLGTSVEQYF. In DNA form, the CDR3 reads TGTGCCAGCAGCTTAGGGACTAGCGTCGAGCAGTACTTC.

This clonotype was counted between two and nine times. The J gene is TRBJ2-2, the V gene TRBV20-1; 8 bases are shared with TRBD2. The V and J ends lost 0 bases and 2 bases, in that order; junction bases with no gene match: 8. From germline, CDR1 is DFQATT and CDR2 SNEGSKA (reference sequence). The CDR3 extends over 17 amino acids. The CDR3 coding sequence is TGCAGTGCTAGAGATGATCGACTAGCGACAAACACCGGGGAGCTGTTTTTT. Translated: CSARDDRLATNTGELFF.

This chain connects TRBV2 to TRBJ2-3; TRBD2 matches at 12 bases. V shed 4 bases, J shed 2 bases, and the junction held 7 bases outside the gene matches. The CDR3 is 17 amino acids. From germline, CDR1 is SNHLY and CDR2 FYNNEI. CDR3 coding DNA: TGTGCCAGCAGTGGCTACGCTAGCGGGGGGGCCACAGATACGCAGTATTTT. As protein: CASSGYASGGATDTQYF.

Comment on this clonotype: This may be a read error, as it is one base from a much larger clone. The chain links TRBV6-5 to TRBJ2-3, with a tentative D call TRBD2 (6 bases). Germline V gene data show CDR1 as MNHEY and CDR2 as SVGAGI. CDR3 size: 11 residues. V lost 10 bases to trimming and J lost 6 bases, with 11 bases between them. The CDR3 coding sequence is TGTGCCAACCTAGCGTACGATACGCAGTATTTT. Translation: CANLAYDTQYF.

Only a few counts were recorded for this clonotype. The V and J genes are TRBV7-8 and TRBJ2-5; tentatively, D is TRBD1 or TRBD2 (5 bases each). The CDR3 has 15 amino acids. Trimming removed 4 bases at V and 4 bases at J, with 16 bases between. Germline V gene data show CDR1 as SGHVS and CDR2 as FQNEAQ. CDR3 sequence: CASSWGAGQGETQYF. In DNA, the CDR3 is TGTGCCAGCAGCTGGGGAGCTGGGCAGGGAGAGACCCAGTACTTC.

At least ten counts were recorded for this clonotype. This rearrangement joins TRBV7-8 to TRBJ2-7, with D perhaps matching TRBD1 (6 bases). V was trimmed by 2 bases and J by 4 bases, leaving 21 bases between them. Per germline, CDR1 SGHVS and CDR2 FQNEAQ. The CDR3 sequence is 17 residues long. The CDR3: CASSLLGLGDTIYEQYV. CDR3 coding DNA: TGTGCCAGCAGCTTATTAGGACTTGGGGACACAATTTACGAGCAGTACGTC.